This T cell receptor beta chain emerged from a study of CD8+ T cells in alopecia areata. Across the whole study: Tofacitinib administration to treated patients was oral, at 5 to 10 mg twice daily.

Reverse transcribed after extraction, RNA yielded cDNA as the sequencing template. The method was immunoSEQ multiplex PCR; TCRdb's version includes in-frame clones alone and lacks a portion of them. Of 200,000 to 250,000 clones detected, around three fifths appear once; the ten largest clones hold 0.45%. Peripheral blood samples and lesional scalp punch biopsies were obtained from alopecia areata patients. The CDR3 spans 15 residues. Looked up from germline, CDR1 is SGDLS and CDR2 is YYNGEE. V trimming: 0 bases; J trimming: 4 bases; junction bases outside the gene matches: 1. The TCR was taken from a human donor with alopecia areata. The rearrangement links TRBV9 to TRBJ2-3; 11 nucleotides agree with TRBD2. The sample here was CD4+ T cells sorted from blood, taken at week 0. The CDR3: CASSVVAGGPDTQYF. The CDR3 nucleotides are TGTGCCAGCAGCGTAGTAGCGGGGGGGCCAGATACGCAGTATTTT.